This TCR beta chain is from a study of cytomegalovirus exposure and HLA in healthy donors. The germline V gene encodes CDR1 SGHDN and CDR2 FVKESK. This CDR3 is 16 amino acids long. Trimming cost V 4 bases and J 1 base; bases outside gene matches: 4. The PCR ran on 60 Vbeta and 13 Jbeta primers. This table comes from immunoSEQ multiplex PCR, and its TCRdb copy is limited to in-frame clones, with some not included. Among around 130,000 clones listed, about 80% were seen once. A word on this clone: As yet, its antigen is unknown.

Study-level results: Researchers catalogued over 150 TCR beta chains as cytomegalovirus-associated.

All donors participated as healthy donors of bone marrow. The sequenced sample consisted of PBMCs. The clonotype originates from a man in his forties in good health and CMV-seronegative. The rearrangement uses TRBV14 and TRBJ2-2, with 9 bases lining up with TRBD1. CDR3 loop: CASSLWGQGNTGELFF. CDR3 nucleotide sequence: TGTGCCAGCAGCCTCTGGGGACAGGGGAACACCGGGGAGCTGTTTTTT.